The 17 T cell receptor beta chains in this list originate from one sample, sequenced in a study of T cells of healthy individuals. TCRdb called the 5' RACE reads again in MiXCR, with one record for every CDR3 protein. The sample lists approximately 89,000 distinct CDR3 sequences; roughly 5% were seen once. Receptors were obtained from a female donor in good health.

Ten or more counts support this clonotype. The CDR3 bases are TGTGCCAGCAGTTTTGACTATGGCTACACCTTC. Translating gives CASSFDYGYTF. This chain links TRBV12-3 or TRBV12-4 with TRBJ1-2; D is unclear. With 3 bases removed from V and 3 bases from J, the gap between germline ends came to 2 bases. This CDR3 has 11 amino acids.

This clonotype was picked up many times. The gene calls are TRBV6-2 or TRBV6-3 and TRBJ1-1; TRBD1 might be the D (5 bases). V was clipped by 2 bases and J by 3 bases, with 19 bases between them. The length of the CDR3 is 17 residues. Germline V CDR1 and CDR2: MNHEY, SVGEGT. CDR3 nucleotide sequence: TGTGCCAGCAGTTACCCGATACTGGCAGGGAACTACACTGAAGCTTTCTTT. As protein: CASSYPILAGNYTEAFF.

The V gene is TRBV3-1, the J gene TRBJ1-2, with a possible D match to TRBD1 (6 bases). V lost 1 base to trimming and J lost 6 bases, with 9 bases between them. The CDR3 consists of 13 residues. Germline V CDR1 and CDR2: LGHDT, YNNKEL (reference sequence). The CDR3 DNA follows: TGTGCCAGCAGCCAAGTGCCAGGGGATGGCTACACCTTC. Amino acids: CASSQVPGDGYTF.

This chain joins TRBV20-1 and TRBJ1-2; 10 bases agree with TRBD1. Looked up from germline, CDR1 is DFQATT and CDR2 is SNEGSKA (reference sequence). V dropped 6 bases and J dropped 3; count of bases not matched to a gene: 10. The CDR3 spans 15 residues. CDR3 sequence reads: CSASRQGAWDYGYTF. For the CDR3, the DNA is TGCAGTGCAAGTCGACAGGGGGCATGGGACTATGGCTACACCTTC.

This clonotype was recorded many times. This chain joins TRBV7-9 and TRBJ1-1, with 7 bases fitting TRBD1. J gave up 0 bases and V 6 bases, and 10 bases lay outside the gene matches. The CDR3 length is 16 residues. Germline values: CDR1 SEHNR, CDR2 FQNEAQ (reference sequence). This CDR3 reads CASRPTKQGLNTEAFF. CDR3 sequence (DNA): TGTGCCAGCAGACCCACAAAACAGGGGCTGAACACTGAAGCTTTCTTT.

This clonotype was detected many times. Written as DNA, the CDR3 is TGTGCCAGCAGTTACATTGGCCAGAACAATGAGCAGTTCTTC. It is translated as CASSYIGQNNEQFF. The rearrangement joins TRBV6-2 or TRBV6-3 to TRBJ2-1; the D is unclear. With 2 bases removed from V and 5 bases from J, the gap between germline ends came to 10 bases. This CDR3 region has 14 residues. Germline loops: CDR1 MNHEY, CDR2 SVGEGT.

This clonotype was detected only a few times. The gene calls are TRBV12-3 or TRBV12-4 and TRBJ1-2; 8 nucleotides line up with TRBD1. CDR3 size: 13 residues. The J segment lost 7 bases and the V segment lost 1 base, leaving 2 bases of the junction unmatched. CDR3 nucleotide sequence: TGTGCCAGCAGTTTAGGCACAGGGGGTGGCTACACCTTC. Translation gives CASSLGTGGGYTF.

This clonotype was counted many times. The chain has TRBV3-1 and TRBJ1-2; no clear D. Germline CDR1 is LGHDT and CDR2 is YNNKEL (reference sequence). This CDR3 spans 13 amino acids. V was trimmed by 2 bases and J by 0 bases, leaving 4 bases between them. CDR3 sequence (DNA): TGTGCCAGCAGCCAAAGCACTAACTATGGCTACACCTTC. Amino acids: CASSQSTNYGYTF.

There are a few counts of this clonotype. This chain links TRBV28 with TRBJ1-6; 7 bases align to TRBD1. CDR1 and CDR2 (germline): MDHEN, SYDVKM. V lost 2 bases, J lost 4 bases, and 5 bases stayed unmatched. This CDR3 comprises 16 residues. The CDR3 spells CASSLLSGQYNSPLHF. CDR3 DNA: TGTGCCAGCAGTTTACTGTCGGGACAGTATAATTCACCCCTCCACTTT.

The table lists this clonotype with many counts. CDR3 in DNA: TGCAGTGCTAGGGAACCCTGGGGAGACACAGATACGCAGTATTTT. Protein: CSAREPWGDTDTQYF. This sequence joins TRBV20-1 and TRBJ2-3, with D possibly matching TRBD2 (5 bases). CDR1 is DFQATT, CDR2 SNEGSKA, per germline (reference sequence). Trimming removed 3 bases at V and 2 bases at J, with 15 bases between. This CDR3 has 15 amino acids.

This clonotype was observed many times. The chain employs TRBV5-1 and TRBJ2-5; 7 bases map to TRBD2. CDR1 is SGHRS, CDR2 YFSETQ, per germline. V lost 4 bases to trimming and J lost 5 bases; unmatched junction nucleotides: 8. The CDR3 sequence is 14 residues long. In DNA, the CDR3 is TGCGCCAGCAGCGAAAGACTAGCCAGGGAGACCCAGTACTTC. It encodes CASSERLARETQYF.

Many counts were recorded for this clonotype. The CDR3 nucleotides are TGTGCCAGCAGCTTAACAAGACTAGCGGGAGCGGGGGATACGCAGTATTTT. Translated: CASSLTRLAGAGDTQYF. This rearrangement joins TRBV7-3 to TRBJ2-3; 12 positions match TRBD2. CDR1 is SGHTA, CDR2 FQGTGA, per germline. CDR3 length: 17 amino acids. V gave up 0 bases and J gave up 6 bases; unmatched junction bases: 7.

This clonotype was counted between two and nine times. V and J are TRBV3-1 and TRBJ2-1; maybe TRBD2 (6 bases). This CDR3 spans 17 amino acids. CDR1 is LGHDT and CDR2 is YNNKEL in the germline V gene (reference sequence). Between the trimmed V and J ends, which lost 2 bases and 4 bases, there was a span of 18 bases. In nucleotides, the CDR3 is TGTGCCAGCAGCCAAAAGTCGTTCACCGGGACTTACAATGAGCAGTTCTTC. Its translation is CASSQKSFTGTYNEQFF.

The CDR3 is CSAPKRAQPSYNEQFF. CDR3 in DNA: TGCAGTGCTCCAAAGCGAGCGCAACCCTCCTACAATGAGCAGTTCTTC. The chain couples TRBV20-1 to TRBJ2-1; D gene ambiguous. The CDR3 loop spans 16 amino acids. Germline values: CDR1 DFQATT, CDR2 SNEGSKA (reference sequence). Trimming took 5 bases from V and 0 from J, leaving 17 bases between them.

At least ten counts were recorded for this clonotype. The chain combines TRBV29-1 with TRBJ2-7; a possible D gene is TRBD1 (6 bases). This CDR3 has 12 residues. CDR1 and CDR2 from the germline V gene are SQVTM and ANQGSEA. V was pared by 6 bases and J by 6 bases, with 15 bases between. DNA for the CDR3: TGCAGCGTGGCAGGGGCTTCGGGCGAGCAGTACTTC. It is translated as CSVAGASGEQYF.

This clonotype has at least ten counts. The chain is built from TRBV4-1 and TRBJ1-6; a possible D gene is TRBD1 (6 bases). The CDR3 is 18 residues long. V was pared by 1 base and J by 13 bases, with 26 bases between. CDR1 MGHRA and CDR2 YSYEKL come from the germline V gene. CDR3 sequence: CASSQVPTGKLVSAPLHF. As DNA, the CDR3 is TGCGCCAGCAGCCAAGTCCCAACAGGGAAATTAGTCAGTGCCCCCCTCCACTTT.

This rearrangement joins TRBV6-5 to TRBJ2-1; TRBD2 agrees at 13 bases. The CDR3 loop spans 15 amino acids. Germline assignment: CDR1 MNHEY and CDR2 SVGAGI. V was pared by 5 bases and J by 10 bases, with 8 bases of the junction left unmatched. The CDR3 spells CASSPWTSGSGEQFF. As DNA, the CDR3 is TGTGCCAGCAGTCCGTGGACTAGCGGGAGCGGGGAGCAGTTCTTC.